This T cell receptor (beta chain) was captured in a study of technical replicates of blood from several donors. The data were produced by immunoSEQ multiplex PCR, yet TCRdb's version contains in-frame clones alone and is incomplete. The sample contains about 66,000 clones, approximately 93% of which appear only once. The CDR3 spans 15 residues. The V gene's germline CDR1 is MNHNS and CDR2 SASEGT. Unmatched junction bases numbered 9, after V lost 6 bases and J lost 2 bases. This receptor was identified in a human donor in good health. Some clones in this sample may be carry-over from other donors' samples. What was sequenced was PBMCs. The chain couples TRBV6-1 to TRBJ2-7, with 8 bases lining up with TRBD1. The chain's CDR3 is CASSAGTGLTYEQYF. CDR3 bases: TGTGCCAGCAGCGCCGGGACAGGCTTAACCTACGAGCAGTACTTC.